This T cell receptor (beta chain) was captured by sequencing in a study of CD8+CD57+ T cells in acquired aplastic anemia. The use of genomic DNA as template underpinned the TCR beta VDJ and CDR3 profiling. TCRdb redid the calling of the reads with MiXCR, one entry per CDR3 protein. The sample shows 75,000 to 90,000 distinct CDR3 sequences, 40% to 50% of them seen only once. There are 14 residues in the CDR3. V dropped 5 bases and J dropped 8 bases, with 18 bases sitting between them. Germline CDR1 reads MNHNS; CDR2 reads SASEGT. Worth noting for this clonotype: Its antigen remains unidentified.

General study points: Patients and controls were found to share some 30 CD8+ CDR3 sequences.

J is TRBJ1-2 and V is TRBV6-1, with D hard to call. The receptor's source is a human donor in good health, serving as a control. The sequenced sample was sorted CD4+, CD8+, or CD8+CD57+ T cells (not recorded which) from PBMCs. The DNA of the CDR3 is TGTGCCAGCAGTCCTGCTGGCGCGGCGGGCGGCTACACCTTC. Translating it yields CASSPAGAAGGYTF.